The following is a T cell receptor (beta chain) sequence with its context. Time point noted: baseline pretreatment blood. Treatment given: 15 Gy SBRT to primary tumor, nephrectomy 4 weeks later. The data were taken from a study of radiation and T cells in renal cell carcinoma. Germline values: CDR1 MDHEN, CDR2 SYDVKM. The CDR3 runs 15 residues. The junction had 11 bases not matched to a gene; V was cut back by 6 bases and J by 5 bases. TCRdb's table, derived via immunoSEQ multiplex PCR, lists solely in-frame clones and lacks some. The table lists some 110,000 clones, around 83% of them singletons. V is TRBV28 and J is TRBJ1-1; 8 bases are a match to TRBD1. The sequence was collected from a woman aged 55-69 years with renal cell carcinoma. Source: blood, taken from a patient whose treatment included radiotherapy and nephrectomy. CDR3 nucleotides: TGTGCCAGCAGGCTCCACGGACAGGGCGGGACTGAAGCTTTCTTT. Its translation is CASRLHGQGGTEAFF.